This note documents a single T cell receptor (beta chain) sequence. The CDR3 covers 13 residues. Looked up from germline, CDR1 is LNHDA and CDR2 is SQIVND (reference sequence). Trimming took 3 bases from V and 0 from J, leaving 6 bases between them. The data stem from a study of response to subunit inactivated influenza vaccine. One entry per CDR3 protein results from TCRdb running MiXCR on the RT-PCR reads. The table has about 190,000 distinct CDR3 sequences, 13% to 15% seen once; the top ten hold 20% to 30%. The origin of this receptor is a man aged 50 to 59 who received an inactivated influenza vaccine. The sample here was CD8+ T cells sorted from PBMCs, taken about 5 days after vaccination. The chain is built from TRBV19 and TRBJ2-7, with a tentative D call TRBD2 (5 bases). DNA of the CDR3: TGTGCCAGTAGTATGGGGAGCTCCTACGAGCAGTACTTC. Translating it yields CASSMGSSYEQYF.